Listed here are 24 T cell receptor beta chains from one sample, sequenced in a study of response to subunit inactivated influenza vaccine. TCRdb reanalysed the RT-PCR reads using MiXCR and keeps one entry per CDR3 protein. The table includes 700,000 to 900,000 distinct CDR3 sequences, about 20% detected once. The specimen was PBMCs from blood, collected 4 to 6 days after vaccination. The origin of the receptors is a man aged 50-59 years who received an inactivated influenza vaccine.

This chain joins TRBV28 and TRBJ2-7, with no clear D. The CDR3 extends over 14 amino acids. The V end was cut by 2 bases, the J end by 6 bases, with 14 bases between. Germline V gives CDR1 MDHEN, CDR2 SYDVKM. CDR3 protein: CASSLGQATSEQYF. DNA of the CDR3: TGTGCCAGCAGTTTAGGGCAGGCCACCTCCGAGCAGTACTTC.

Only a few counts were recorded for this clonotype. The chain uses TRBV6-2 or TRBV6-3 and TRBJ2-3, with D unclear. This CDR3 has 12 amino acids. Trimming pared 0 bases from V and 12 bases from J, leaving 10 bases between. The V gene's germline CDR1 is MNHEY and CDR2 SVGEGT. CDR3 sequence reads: CASSYSQFVQYF. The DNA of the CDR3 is TGTGCCAGCAGTTACTCCCAGTTCGTACAGTATTTT.

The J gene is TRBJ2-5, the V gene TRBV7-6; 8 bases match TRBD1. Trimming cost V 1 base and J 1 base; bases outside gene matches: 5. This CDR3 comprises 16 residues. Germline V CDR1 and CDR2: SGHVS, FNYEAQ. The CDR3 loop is CASSLVRGRSQETQYF. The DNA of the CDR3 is TGTGCCAGCAGCTTAGTCAGGGGGCGCAGCCAAGAGACCCAGTACTTC. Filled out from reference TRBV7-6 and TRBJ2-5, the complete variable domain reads GAGVSQSPRYKVTKRGQDVALRCDPISGHVSLYWYRQALGQGPEFLTYFNYEAQQDKSGLPNDRFSAERPEGSISTLTIQRTEQRDSAMYRCASSLVRGRSQETQYFGPGTRLLVL.

In DNA form, the CDR3 reads TGTGCCAGCAGTGATATTAGTGGGGACAGGAAGTTCTTC. Translating it yields CASSDISGDRKFF. The J gene is TRBJ2-1, the V gene TRBV25-1, with TRBD1 matching over 8 bases. The CDR3 length is 13 residues. Germline CDR1 MGHDK, CDR2 SYGVNS. With V trimmed by 3 bases and J by 14 bases, 9 bases remained unmatched. Based on the CDR3 plus reference TRBV25-1 and TRBJ2-1, the full variable domain is EADIYQTPRYLVIGTGKKITLECSQTMGHDKMYWYQQDPGMELHLIHYSYGVNSTEKGDLSSESTVSRIRTEHFPLTLESARPSHTSQYLCASSDISGDRKFFGPGTRLTVL.

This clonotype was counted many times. The CDR3 loop is CASSQLVGQAYEQYF. CDR3 nucleotide sequence: TGTGCCAGCAGCCAGCTAGTGGGACAAGCCTACGAGCAGTACTTC. The chain employs TRBV4-2 and TRBJ2-7, with D possibly matching TRBD1 (6 bases). Between the trimmed V and J ends, which lost 3 bases and 2 bases, there was a span of 14 bases. The germline gives CDR1 LGHNA, CDR2 YNFKEQ. The CDR3 spans 15 residues.

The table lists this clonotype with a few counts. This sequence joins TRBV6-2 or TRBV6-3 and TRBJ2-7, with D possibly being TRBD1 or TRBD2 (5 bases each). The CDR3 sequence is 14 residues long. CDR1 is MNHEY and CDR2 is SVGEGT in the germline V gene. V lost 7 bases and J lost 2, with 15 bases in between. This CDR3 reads CASNSPGRTYEQYF. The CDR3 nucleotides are TGTGCCAGCAATTCACCGGGACGGACCTACGAGCAGTACTTC.

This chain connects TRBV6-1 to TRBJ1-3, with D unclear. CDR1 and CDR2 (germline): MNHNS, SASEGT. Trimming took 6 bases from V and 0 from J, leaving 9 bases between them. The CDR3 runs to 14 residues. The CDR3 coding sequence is TGTGCCAGCAGGAAGGATAACTCTGGAAACACCATATATTTT. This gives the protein CASRKDNSGNTIYF.

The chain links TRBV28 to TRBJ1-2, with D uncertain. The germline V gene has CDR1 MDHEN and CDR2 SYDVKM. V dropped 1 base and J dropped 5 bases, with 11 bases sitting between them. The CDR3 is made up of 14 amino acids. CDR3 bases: TGTGCCAGCAGTTTATCTACAAACTTTTATGGCTACACCTTC. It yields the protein CASSLSTNFYGYTF.

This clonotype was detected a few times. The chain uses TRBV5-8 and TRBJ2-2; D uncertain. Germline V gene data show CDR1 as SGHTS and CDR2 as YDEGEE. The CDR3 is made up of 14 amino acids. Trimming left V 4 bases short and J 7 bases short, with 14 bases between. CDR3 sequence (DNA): TGTGCCAGCAGCCCCGCGTACGTGCGCGGGGAGCTGTTTTTT. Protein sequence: CASSPAYVRGELFF.

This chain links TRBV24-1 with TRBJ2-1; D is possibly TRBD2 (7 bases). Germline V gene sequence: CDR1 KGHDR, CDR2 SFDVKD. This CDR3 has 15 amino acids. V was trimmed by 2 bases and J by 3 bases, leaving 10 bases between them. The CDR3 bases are TGTGCCACCAGTGATTGGGGAGGGGGCTACAATGAGCAGTTCTTC. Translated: CATSDWGGGYNEQFF.

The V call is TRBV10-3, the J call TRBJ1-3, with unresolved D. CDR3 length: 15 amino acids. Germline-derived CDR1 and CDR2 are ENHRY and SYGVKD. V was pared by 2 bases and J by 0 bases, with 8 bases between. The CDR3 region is CAISEPTNSGNTIYF. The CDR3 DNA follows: TGTGCCATCAGTGAGCCGACCAACTCTGGAAACACCATATATTTT.

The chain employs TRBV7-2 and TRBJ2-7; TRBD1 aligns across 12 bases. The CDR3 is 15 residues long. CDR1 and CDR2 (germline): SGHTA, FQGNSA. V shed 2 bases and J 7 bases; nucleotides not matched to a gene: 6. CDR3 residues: CASSLRDRGLGEQYF. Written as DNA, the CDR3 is TGTGCCAGCAGCTTAAGGGACAGGGGGCTTGGGGAGCAGTACTTC.

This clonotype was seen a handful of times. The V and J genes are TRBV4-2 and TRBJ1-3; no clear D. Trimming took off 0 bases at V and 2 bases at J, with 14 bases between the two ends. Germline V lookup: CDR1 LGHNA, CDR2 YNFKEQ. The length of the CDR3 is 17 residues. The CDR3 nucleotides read TGTGCCAGCAGCCAAGAATGGGCCGTTCGGACTGGAAACACCATATATTTT. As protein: CASSQEWAVRTGNTIYF.

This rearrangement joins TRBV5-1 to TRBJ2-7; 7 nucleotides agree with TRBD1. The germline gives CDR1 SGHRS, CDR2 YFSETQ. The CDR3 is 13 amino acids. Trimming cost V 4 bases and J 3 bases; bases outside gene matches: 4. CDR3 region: CASSGGQVYEQYF. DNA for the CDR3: TGCGCCAGCAGCGGCGGACAGGTCTACGAGCAGTACTTC.

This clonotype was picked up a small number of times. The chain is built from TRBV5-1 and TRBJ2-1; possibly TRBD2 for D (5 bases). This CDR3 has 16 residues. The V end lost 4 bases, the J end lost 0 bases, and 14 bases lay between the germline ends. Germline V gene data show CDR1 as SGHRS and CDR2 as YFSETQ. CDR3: CASSPVTRASYNEQFF. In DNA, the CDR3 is TGCGCCAGCAGCCCCGTTACTAGGGCCTCCTACAATGAGCAGTTCTTC.

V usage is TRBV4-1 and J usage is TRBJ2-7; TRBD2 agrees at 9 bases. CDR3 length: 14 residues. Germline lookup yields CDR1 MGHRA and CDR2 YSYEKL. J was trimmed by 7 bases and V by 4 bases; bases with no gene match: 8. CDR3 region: CASSPTSGWGEQYF. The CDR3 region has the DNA TGCGCCAGCAGCCCGACTAGCGGCTGGGGGGAGCAGTACTTC.

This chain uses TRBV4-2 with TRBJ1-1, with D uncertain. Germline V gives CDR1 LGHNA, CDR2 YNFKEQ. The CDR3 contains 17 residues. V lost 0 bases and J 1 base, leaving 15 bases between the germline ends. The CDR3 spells CASSQDRRGPANTEAFF. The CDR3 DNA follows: TGTGCCAGCAGCCAAGACCGGCGAGGGCCTGCGAACACTGAAGCTTTCTTT.

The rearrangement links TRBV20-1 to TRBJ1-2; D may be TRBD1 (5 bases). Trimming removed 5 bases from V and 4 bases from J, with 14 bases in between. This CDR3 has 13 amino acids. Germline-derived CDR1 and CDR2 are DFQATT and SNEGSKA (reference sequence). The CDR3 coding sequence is TGCAGTGCTCTGCTCCTCGACAGCTATGGCTACACCTTC. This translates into CSALLLDSYGYTF.

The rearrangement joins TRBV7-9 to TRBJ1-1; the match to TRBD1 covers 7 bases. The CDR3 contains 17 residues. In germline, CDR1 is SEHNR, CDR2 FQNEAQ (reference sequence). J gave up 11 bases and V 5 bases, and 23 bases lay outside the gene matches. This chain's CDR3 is CASSPGPPGQLNGDAFF. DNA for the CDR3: TGTGCCAGCAGCCCCGGCCCCCCGGGACAGCTTAACGGGGACGCTTTCTTT.

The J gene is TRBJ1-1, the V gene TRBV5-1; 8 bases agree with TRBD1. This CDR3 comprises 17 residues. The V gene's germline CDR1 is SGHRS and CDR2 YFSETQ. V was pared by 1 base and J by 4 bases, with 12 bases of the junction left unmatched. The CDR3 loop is CASSLMVDRDVSTEAFF. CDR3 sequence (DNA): TGCGCCAGCAGCTTGATGGTGGACAGGGATGTAAGCACTGAAGCTTTCTTT.

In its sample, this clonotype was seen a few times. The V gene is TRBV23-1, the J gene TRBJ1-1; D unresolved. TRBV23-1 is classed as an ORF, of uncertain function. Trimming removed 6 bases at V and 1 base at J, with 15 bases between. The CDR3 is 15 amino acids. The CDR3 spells CASSLPGPTNTEAFF. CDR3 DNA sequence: TGCGCCAGCAGCCTACCGGGTCCGACGAACACTGAAGCTTTCTTT.

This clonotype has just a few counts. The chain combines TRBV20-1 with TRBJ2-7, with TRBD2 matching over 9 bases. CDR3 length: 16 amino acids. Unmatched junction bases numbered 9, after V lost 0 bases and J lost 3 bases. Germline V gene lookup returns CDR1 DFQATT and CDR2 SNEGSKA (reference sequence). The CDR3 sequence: CSARDRGSGSRYEQYF. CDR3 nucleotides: TGCAGTGCTAGAGATCGGGGTAGCGGGAGTCGCTACGAGCAGTACTTC.

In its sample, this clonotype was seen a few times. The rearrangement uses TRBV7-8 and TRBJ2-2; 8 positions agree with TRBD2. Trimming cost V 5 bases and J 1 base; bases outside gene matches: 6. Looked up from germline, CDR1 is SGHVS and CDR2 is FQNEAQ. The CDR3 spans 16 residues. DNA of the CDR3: TGTGCCAGCAGCCCGACGCTAGCGGGGAACACCGGGGAGCTGTTTTTT. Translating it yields CASSPTLAGNTGELFF.

CDR3 region: CASSLSPPGLAYNEQFF. Written as DNA, the CDR3 is TGTGCCAGCAGTTTATCCCCGCCGGGACTAGCCTACAATGAGCAGTTCTTC. This sequence joins TRBV28 and TRBJ2-1; 8 bases are a match to TRBD2. Germline-derived CDR1 and CDR2 are MDHEN and SYDVKM. The CDR3 is 17 residues long. V shed 1 base and J 2 bases; nucleotides not matched to a gene: 7.